The TCR beta chain described here comes from a study of CD8 T cells in Susac syndrome. There are 16 residues in the CDR3. V was pared by 6 bases and J by 8 bases, with 12 bases of the junction left unmatched. Germline V gene data show CDR1 as KGHSH and CDR2 as LQKENI. An input of about 0.45 to 1 ug of RNA was subjected to reverse transcription using random hexamers. The immunoSEQ assay covered 54 Vbeta and 13 Jbeta segments for CDR3. TCRdb re-analysed the immunoSEQ multiplex PCR reads in MiXCR, keeping a single row per CDR3 protein. The sample lists some 190,000 distinct CDR3 sequences, approximately 93% occurring once. Negative magnetic isolation gave CD8+ and CD4+ cells; FACS enriched CD8+ TEMRA.

Sequences were obtained from CD4+ T cells from PBMCs. This chain connects TRBV18 to TRBJ2-1; 11 bases are a match to TRBD1. This clonotype was sampled from a human donor in good health. CDR3 region: CASSPLRTGGSDEQFF. For the CDR3, the DNA is TGTGCCAGCTCCCCATTACGGACAGGGGGCTCCGATGAGCAGTTCTTC. Supplemented by reference TRBV18 and TRBJ2-1, the full variable domain reads NAGVMQNPRHLVRRRGQEARLRCSPMKGHSHVYWYRQLPEEGLKFMVYLQKENIIDESGMPKERFSAEFPKEGPSILRIQQVVRGDSAAYFCASSPLRTGGSDEQFFGPGTRLTVL.